This T cell receptor beta chain was sequenced for a study of cytomegalovirus exposure and HLA in healthy donors. Study results and caveats: Within the data, a cluster of highly shared sequence variants was likely a sequencing artifact. Later analysis revealed greater clonal expansion in HLA-associated TCR beta chains than in equally common others. According to an earlier analysis, most TCR beta V segments yielded productive rearrangements about 87% or about 30% of the time.

Primers for the PCR totalled 60 Vbeta and 13 Jbeta. Original methodology: Later, 80 million or so unique TCR beta chains were counted in an analysis, and roughly 10 million of them were shared. The method was immunoSEQ multiplex PCR; TCRdb's version includes in-frame clones alone and lacks a portion of them. That table furnishes V, J and clone size, whereas the DNA furnished D and trimming. The sample has 95,000 to 150,000 clones. About this clone itself: Its specificity is not known.

Germline loops: CDR1 MGHRA, CDR2 YSYEKL. This CDR3 comprises 16 residues. Trimming took off 7 bases at V and 5 bases at J, with 21 bases between the two ends. V gene TRBV4-1 combines with J gene TRBJ2-1; TRBD1 might be the D (5 bases). The sequence came from a man aged 25 to 40 in good health and CMV-seronegative. The sample taken for sequencing was PBMCs. CDR3 sequence: CASTRTTDRANNEQFF. The CDR3, as DNA: TGCGCCAGCACCCGAACTACCGACAGAGCTAACAATGAGCAGTTCTTC.